The 15 T cell receptor beta chains given below trace back to one sample, sequenced in a study of T cell clusters in autoimmune cytopenias. TRB amplification used around 270 ng of peripheral blood genomic DNA. TRB was amplified by touch-down multiplex PCR, primer pools A and B combined. TCRdb re-called the multiplex PCR reads and shows each CDR3 protein once, DNA omitted. Recorded for this sample: about 8,100 distinct CDR3 sequences. The sequenced sample consisted of peripheral blood. The receptors were gathered from a human donor with an autoimmune cytopenia or autoimmune hepatitis (not recorded which).

V is TRBV19 and J is TRBJ2-7; TCRdb calls TRBD2, which cannot be checked without DNA. CDR1 and CDR2 from the germline V gene are LNHDA and SQIVND (reference sequence). There are 15 residues in the CDR3. CDR3: CASSRRTSGFYEQYF. The full variable domain, in which reference TRBV19 and TRBJ2-7 provide the parts outside the CDR3, is DGGITQSPKYLFRKEGQNVTLSCEQNLNHDAMYWYRQDPGQGLRLIYYSQIVNDFQKGDIAEGYSVSREKKESFPLTVTSAQKNPTAFYLCASSRRTSGFYEQYFGPGTRLTVT.

The genes are TRBV20-1 and TRBJ2-1; the D gene TCRdb calls, TRBD1, cannot be checked with no DNA. The CDR3 extends over 18 amino acids. CDR1 is DFQATT and CDR2 is SNEGSKA in the germline V gene (reference sequence). CDR3 residues: CSARDLPNGQGDYNEQFF.

J is TRBJ1-1 and V is TRBV12-3 or TRBV12-4. The CDR3 has 13 residues. Here the CDR3 reads CASSPDLNTEAFF.

This chain connects TRBV18 to TRBJ1-5; TCRdb returns TRBD1, unconfirmable since there is no DNA. The germline V gene has CDR1 KGHSH and CDR2 LQKENI. The CDR3 is 15 amino acids. The CDR3 is CASSPRESGAQPQHF.

This rearrangement joins TRBV12-3 or TRBV12-4 to TRBJ1-5. This CDR3 has 14 amino acids. CDR3 protein: CASSLLAENQPQHF.

V gene TRBV20-1 combines with J gene TRBJ1-2; TCRdb reports TRBD1, a call that lacks DNA to check it against. CDR1 is DFQATT, CDR2 SNEGSKA, per germline (reference sequence). The CDR3 has 13 residues. The CDR3 sequence is CSARAPGVFGYTF.

The chain uses TRBV6-6 and TRBJ2-1; TCRdb selects TRBD2, and the lack of DNA leaves this call unchecked. There are 15 residues in the CDR3. The germline CDR1 and CDR2 sequences are MNHNY and SVGAGI (reference sequence). Here the CDR3 reads CASSSSGGSYNEQFF.

J is TRBJ1-1 and V is TRBV19; TCRdb calls TRBD1, which cannot be checked without DNA. The CDR3 totals 13 residues. Germline V CDR1 and CDR2: LNHDA, SQIVND (reference sequence). CDR3 protein: CASSMGLGTEAFF.

J is TRBJ2-7 and V is TRBV6-5; the D call from TCRdb, TRBD1, cannot be confirmed without DNA. CDR1 MNHEY and CDR2 SVGAGI come from the germline V gene. This CDR3 spans 14 amino acids. CDR3 amino acids: CASSLGQILREQYF.

This clonotype is labeled medium-sized based on frequency. V and J are TRBV29-1 and TRBJ2-2; TCRdb selects TRBD1, and the lack of DNA leaves this call unchecked. Germline lookup yields CDR1 SQVTM and CDR2 ANQGSEA. The CDR3 has 15 residues. The CDR3 region is CSVGRQGAGTGELFF.

The chain uses TRBV18 and TRBJ2-1; TCRdb gives TRBD1 as the D gene, but with no DNA this cannot be confirmed. Germline CDR1 reads KGHSH; CDR2 reads LQKENI. CDR3 length: 18 amino acids. This CDR3 is CASSPTYTTTGNYNEQFF.

This clonotype is identified as medium-sized from frequency. The V and J genes are TRBV6-5 and TRBJ1-1; as DNA is missing, the TRBD1 call by TCRdb cannot be tested. The CDR3 sequence is 14 residues long. Per germline, CDR1 MNHEY and CDR2 SVGAGI. The CDR3 protein is CASSYPRGGGEAFF.

V is TRBV27 and J is TRBJ1-3. CDR1 and CDR2 (germline): MNHEY, SMNVEV (reference sequence). The CDR3 totals 14 residues. The CDR3: CASSLRSSGNTIYF.

Considering frequency, this clonotype is medium-sized. V is TRBV30 and J is TRBJ2-5; the D call of TRBD1 rests on TCRdb alone, since no DNA is present to check it. Germline V lookup: CDR1 GTSNPN, CDR2 SVGIG (reference sequence). CDR3 size: 14 residues. CDR3 protein: CAWVNRGRLETQYF.

This clonotype is deemed medium-sized (0.01 to 0.1%) by its frequency. J is TRBJ2-3 and V is TRBV13; TCRdb picks TRBD1, but there is no DNA to check that call. This CDR3 region has 14 residues. Germline CDR1 reads PRHDT; CDR2 reads FYEKMQ (reference sequence). The CDR3: CASSLLRATDTQYF.